This T cell receptor (beta chain) was observed in a study of T cell responses to AZD1222 COVID-19 vaccine. The study, taken as a whole, reports: Repertoire collection took place solely once the T cell response had peaked. Seropositive AZD1222 recipients at baseline numbered only five or six. Spike-wide coverage was observed for vaccine-associated CD4 TCRs, with dominant responses at 160-218 and 743-854. In a largely white British group with more females than males, clonal diversity was possibly underestimated.

With V trimmed by 6 bases and J by 0 bases, 10 bases remained unmatched. CDR1 is LGHNT, CDR2 FRNRAP, per germline. The CDR3 is 18 amino acids. Data came from immunoSEQ multiplex PCR; TCRdb stores just in-frame clones and leaves some out. In the table there are 150,000 or so clones, 89% of which are singletons. Note on this clone: Its antigen is unknown.

The sequenced sample was peripheral blood, obtained on day 0 of AZD1222 vaccination. The gene calls are TRBV12-5 and TRBJ2-1, with 11 bases lining up with TRBD2. The source is an adult in good health. CDR3 protein: CASGPQYTSGSSYNEQFF. CDR3 DNA sequence: TGTGCTAGTGGCCCACAGTACACTAGCGGGAGCTCCTACAATGAGCAGTTCTTC.